This T cell receptor (beta chain) was captured in a study of blood T cells in healthy people across ages. Each of the donors had around 10 milliliters of peripheral blood drawn into EDTA-treated Vacutainer tubes. Trimming stripped 2 bases from V and 0 bases from J, with 17 bases between. The length of the CDR3 is 17 residues. Germline V gene lookup returns CDR1 MNHEY and CDR2 SMNVEV (reference sequence). It was with a sample-barcoded 5' primer and a J-beta primer mix that a second PCR of roughly 6 to 11 cycles was run. TCRdb re-called the 5' RACE reads through MiXCR, storing one row per CDR3 protein. This sample has 850,000 to 1,300,000 distinct CDR3 sequences, with 35% to 55% found just once.

Material: blood. The J gene is TRBJ2-7, the V gene TRBV27; D remains unclear. The receptor was derived from a woman in her sixties or seventies in good health. CDR3 region: CASSLRVGQSSSYEQYF. CDR3 nucleotide sequence: TGTGCCAGCAGTTTACGGGTCGGGCAATCCAGCTCCTACGAGCAGTACTTC.